This T cell receptor beta chain came from a study of long-term antiretroviral therapy in people with HIV. Study-wide results and caveats: Information on adherence, resistance and therapy changes was unavailable.

CDR1 and CDR2 from the germline V gene are SGHRS and YFSETQ. The CDR3 runs 13 residues. V lost 3 bases to trimming and J lost 3 bases, with 9 bases between them. Version v3.0 of the immunoSEQ assay ran at survey level. Here immunoSEQ multiplex PCR was the method, and the copy in TCRdb shows in-frame clones only, minus some. Of under 20,000 clones in the sample, more than 80% were seen once. About this clone itself: The antigen remains undetermined.

The chain links TRBV5-1 to TRBJ1-1; possibly TRBD1 for D (5 bases). This receptor was identified in a woman between 40 and 55 years old with HIV. Sequencing was performed on unsorted PBMCs, taken 0.2 years after starting antiretroviral therapy. CDR3 residues: CASSWGGDTEAFF. The DNA for the CDR3 is TGCGCCAGCAGCTGGGGCGGGGACACTGAAGCTTTCTTT.